A selection of T cell receptor beta chains follows, all from one sample in a study of T cells after yellow fever vaccination. MiXCR was run by TCRdb on the 5' RACE reads, yielding one entry per CDR3 protein. The repertoire consists of hundreds of thousands of distinct CDR3 sequences, with about 12% occurring once and the leading ten covering roughly 3.1%. The sample in question was CD4+ T cells sorted from PBMCs, obtained 15 days after the yellow fever booster vaccination. These receptors were collected from a man younger than 35 who received the YFV17D yellow fever vaccine. Both conserved end residues are part of each CDR3. The D gene is left open where the match is weak. Expanded clones are given a class, and other clones once, few, many or no size at all.

d_call clone_size cdr3_length j_call v_call cdr3_aa cdr3_nt
- - 14 TRBJ2-7 TRBV4-3 CASSQVGFSYEQYF TGCGCCAGCAGCCAAGTTGGGTTCTCCTACGAGCAGTACTTC
- - 12 TRBJ2-1 TRBV11-3 CASSQQGHEQFF TGTGCCAGCAGCCAACAGGGTCATGAGCAGTTCTTC
- - 13 TRBJ2-3 TRBV7-9 CASRNLGTDTQYF TGTGCCAGCAGAAACCTGGGGACAGATACGCAGTATTTT
- few 14 TRBJ2-7 TRBV6-5 CASTKTGPPSEQYF TGTGCCAGCACCAAGACTGGCCCCCCCTCCGAGCAGTACTTC
- - 13 TRBJ1-4 TRBV11-2 CASSSQRNEKLFF TGTGCCAGCAGCTCGCAGCGTAATGAAAAACTGTTTTTT
- few 13 TRBJ1-2 TRBV5-1 CASSLDEASGYTF TGCGCCAGCAGCTTGGATGAGGCCTCGGGCTACACCTTC
- - 17 TRBJ2-1 TRBV4-3 CASSQEEGSGSYNEQFF TGCGCCAGCAGCCAAGAAGAGGGTAGCGGATCCTACAATGAGCAGTTCTTC
TRBD1 few 15 TRBJ2-6 TRBV28 CASRQGHSGANVLTF TGTGCCAGCCGACAGGGCCACTCTGGGGCCAACGTCCTGACTTTC
- - 13 TRBJ1-4 TRBV27 CASSDLANEKLFF TGTGCCAGCAGTGATTTAGCTAATGAAAAACTGTTTTTT
- - 14 TRBJ1-2 TRBV20-1 CSARVTETNYGYTF TGCAGTGCTAGAGTAACGGAGACTAACTATGGCTACACCTTC
- many 18 TRBJ2-4 TRBV9 CASSEGGGGLLAKNIQYF TGTGCCAGCAGCGAGGGAGGTGGGGGACTTTTAGCCAAAAACATTCAGTACTTC
- many 14 TRBJ2-5 TRBV5-1 CASSSQGSKETQYF TGCGCCAGCAGTTCACAGGGTTCGAAGGAGACCCAGTACTTC
TRBD2 - 14 TRBJ2-2 TRBV10-1 CASSESGGARELFF TGCGCCAGCAGTGAGAGCGGGGGGGCCCGGGAGCTGTTTTTT
- - 15 TRBJ2-3 TRBV10-1 CASKPGQGGADTQYF TGCGCCAGCAAGCCGGGGCAGGGGGGGGCAGATACGCAGTATTTT
- few 14 TRBJ2-5 TRBV28 CASSFGAAQETQYF TGTGCCAGCAGTTTTGGGGCAGCCCAAGAGACCCAGTACTTC
- - 13 TRBJ2-3 TRBV12-3/TRBV12-4 CASSQNLLYTQYF TGTGCCAGCAGTCAAAACCTACTATATACGCAGTATTTT
- many 11 TRBJ2-7 TRBV10-3 CAISVGYEQYF TGTGCCATCAGTGTGGGGTACGAGCAGTACTTC
TRBD2 - 16 TRBJ2-5 TRBV12-3/TRBV12-4 CASSTTLAGGLGTQYF TGTGCCAGCAGCACCACACTAGCGGGGGGGCTCGGGACCCAGTACTTC
- - 12 TRBJ1-1 TRBV12-3/TRBV12-4 CASSAQGTEAFF TGTGCCAGCAGTGCCCAGGGGACTGAAGCTTTCTTT
- many 14 TRBJ1-6 TRBV4-1 CASSHPGWSSPLHF TGCGCCAGCAGCCACCCAGGGTGGAGCTCACCCCTCCACTTT
- few 13 TRBJ1-1 TRBV18 CASSPFPGAEAFF TGTGCCAGCTCACCCTTCCCAGGGGCTGAAGCTTTCTTT
- many 11 TRBJ2-5 TRBV6-2/TRBV6-3 CASAIEGAQYF TGTGCCAGCGCGATTGAAGGGGCCCAGTACTTC
TRBD1 many 15 TRBJ1-1 TRBV4-3 CASSHYRTGNTEAFF TGCGCCAGCAGCCACTACCGGACAGGTAACACTGAAGCTTTCTTT
- - 13 TRBJ1-5 TRBV6-1 CAISGGSNQPQHF TGTGCCATCTCCGGGGGGAGTAATCAGCCCCAGCATTTT
- few 13 TRBJ1-2 TRBV9 CASSVGVVGGYTF TGTGCCAGCAGCGTAGGAGTAGTCGGGGGCTACACCTTC
- few 14 TRBJ1-2 TRBV5-1 CASSLGSLNYGYTF TGCGCCAGCAGCTTAGGCAGCCTTAACTATGGCTACACCTTC
- - 13 TRBJ2-2 TRBV25-1 CASRVSETGELFF TGTGCCAGCAGGGTTAGCGAGACCGGGGAGCTGTTTTTT
- - 16 TRBJ1-6 TRBV4-3 CASSQGRGRTNSPLHF TGCGCCAGCAGCCAAGGTCGGGGCAGAACTAATTCACCCCTCCACTTT
TRBD1 many 13 TRBJ2-3 TRBV12-3/TRBV12-4 CATKDRVTDTQYF TGTGCCACCAAGGACAGGGTCACAGATACGCAGTATTTT
- few 13 TRBJ2-7 TRBV29-1 CSVGGWGPYEQYF TGCAGCGTTGGAGGGTGGGGGCCCTACGAGCAGTACTTC
TRBD1 many 17 TRBJ1-4 TRBV4-1 CASSQDPDRVGGEKLFF TGCGCCAGCAGCCAAGACCCGGACAGGGTAGGAGGTGAAAAACTGTTTTTT
- many 14 TRBJ1-3 TRBV7-9 CASRPAISGNTIYF TGTGCCAGCAGGCCAGCTATCTCTGGAAACACCATATATTTT
TRBD2 few 14 TRBJ2-3 TRBV2 CATSPGLAPDTQYF TGTGCCACCAGTCCGGGACTAGCTCCAGATACGCAGTATTTT
- few 14 TRBJ2-5 TRBV9 CASSVGVGQETQYF TGTGCCAGCAGCGTAGGTGTGGGCCAAGAGACCCAGTACTTC
TRBD1 few 13 TRBJ1-1 TRBV6-2/TRBV6-3 CASRQGQGLKAFF TGTGCCAGCAGACAAGGACAGGGGTTGAAAGCTTTCTTT
- few 14 TRBJ2-5 TRBV6-1 CASSDPGHAETQYF TGTGCCAGCAGTGACCCGGGACATGCAGAGACCCAGTACTTC
- many 13 TRBJ1-2 TRBV7-2 CASSSAGGYGYTF TGTGCCAGCAGCTCCGCAGGCGGGTATGGCTACACCTTC
- few 14 TRBJ1-5 TRBV3-1 CASSPRDTYQPQHF TGTGCCAGCAGCCCCCGGGACACCTATCAGCCCCAGCATTTT
TRBD2 - 17 TRBJ2-1 TRBV20-1 CSAPTLAGPSSYNEQFF TGCAGTGCTCCGACACTAGCGGGTCCGAGCTCCTACAATGAGCAGTTCTTC
- few 12 TRBJ2-3 TRBV11-1 CASSKYTDTQYF TGTGCCAGCAGCAAATATACAGATACGCAGTATTTT
TRBD2 - 17 TRBJ2-3 TRBV13 CASSLGVEGLAGDTQYF TGTGCCAGCAGCTTAGGGGTAGAAGGACTAGCGGGGGATACGCAGTATTTT
- - 18 TRBJ1-5 TRBV7-9 CASSLEGGNTYSNQPQHF TGTGCCAGCAGCCTCGAGGGGGGTAACACGTATAGCAATCAGCCCCAGCATTTT
- few 13 TRBJ2-3 TRBV10-3 CAISESAQDTQYF TGTGCCATCAGTGAGTCCGCCCAAGATACGCAGTATTTT
TRBD2 few 14 TRBJ2-3 TRBV20-1 CSARPSGPTDTQYF TGCAGTGCTAGGCCTAGCGGGCCCACAGATACGCAGTATTTT
TRBD1 - 16 TRBJ1-6 TRBV18 CASSATPGGINSPLHF TGTGCCAGCTCAGCAACCCCAGGGGGCATCAATTCACCCCTCCACTTT
TRBD2 - 19 TRBJ2-1 TRBV10-3 CAITPQLAGGHSSYNEQFF TGTGCCATCACCCCACAACTAGCGGGGGGCCACAGCTCCTACAATGAGCAGTTCTTC
TRBD2 - 15 TRBJ2-3 TRBV9 CASSVGGRGTDTQYF TGTGCCAGCAGCGTGGGGGGGAGGGGCACAGATACGCAGTATTTT